Below, 28 T cell receptor beta chains from the same sample are listed, as sequenced in a study of T cell repertoires in cytomegalovirus infection. TCRdb redid the calling of the reads with MiXCR, one entry per CDR3 protein. This table holds roughly 170,000 distinct CDR3 sequences, about 20% found once. Antigen specificity for these receptors is unknown. The material sequenced was CD8+ T cells from cultured PBMCs, taken from culture after CMV antigen stimulation. The receptors stem from a human donor in good health (CMV status not recorded). Some clones in this sample may be carry-over from other donors' samples.

In this sample, this clonotype turned up a few times. The genes are TRBV6-5 and TRBJ2-2; D is perhaps TRBD1 or TRBD2 (5 bases each). The CDR3 sequence is 16 residues long. With 6 bases removed from V and 2 bases from J, the gap between germline ends came to 16 bases. Germline values: CDR1 MNHEY, CDR2 SVGAGI. DNA of the CDR3: TGTGCCAGCAGGTGGGGGACGGAGATTAACACCGGGGAGCTGTTTTTT. Protein product: CASRWGTEINTGELFF.

At least ten counts were recorded for this clonotype. The CDR3 loop reads CATSRVSTGYYTEAFF. DNA for the CDR3: TGTGCCACCAGCAGAGTTTCGACAGGGTACTACACTGAAGCTTTCTTT. V usage is TRBV15 and J usage is TRBJ1-1; TRBD1 aligns across 7 bases. J gave up 3 bases and V 1 base, and 8 bases lay outside the gene matches. CDR1 and CDR2 (germline): LNHNV, YYDKDF (reference sequence). CDR3 length: 16 residues.

The CDR3 spells CASSPGGGVNTEAFF. The CDR3 DNA follows: TGTGCCAGCAGCCCCGGAGGAGGAGTGAACACTGAAGCTTTCTTT. The chain uses TRBV12-3 or TRBV12-4 and TRBJ1-1; D gene unclear. The CDR3 spans 15 residues. V shed 6 bases and J shed 0 bases, with 14 bases lying between them.

As regards this clonotype: A read error is likely, as this CDR3 ends without the conserved phenylalanine or tryptophan. This rearrangement joins TRBV11-2 to TRBJ2-7; possibly TRBD1 or TRBD2 for D (7 bases each). This CDR3 comprises 16 residues. Germline CDR1 SGHAT, CDR2 FQNNGV. Trimming removed 1 base from V and 3 bases from J, with 16 bases in between. CDR3 amino acids: CASSLGGGQLIYEQYL. The CDR3 bases are TGTGCCAGCAGCTTAGGGGGGGGACAGTTAATCTACGAGCAGTACTTA.

This clonotype was detected only a few times. V and J are TRBV9 and TRBJ2-2, with 8 bases fitting TRBD1. CDR3 length: 16 residues. The germline gives CDR1 SGDLS, CDR2 YYNGEE. With V trimmed by 3 bases and J by 0 bases, 4 bases remained unmatched. CDR3 residues: CASSAGQGPNTGELFF. DNA of the CDR3: TGTGCCAGCAGCGCCGGACAGGGCCCGAACACCGGGGAGCTGTTTTTT.

V usage is TRBV9 and J usage is TRBJ1-6; TRBD1 aligns across 9 bases. In germline, CDR1 is SGDLS, CDR2 YYNGEE. V was clipped by 0 bases and J by 7 bases; unmatched bases: 2. This CDR3 comprises 15 residues. The CDR3 here is CASSVGGQGNSPLHF. The CDR3 bases are TGTGCCAGCAGCGTAGGCGGACAGGGGAATTCACCCCTCCACTTT.

This clonotype was seen a handful of times. The chain carries TRBV19 and TRBJ1-1; tentatively, D is TRBD1 (6 bases). Trimming pared 3 bases from V and 5 bases from J, leaving 10 bases between. From germline, CDR1 is LNHDA and CDR2 SQIVND (reference sequence). The CDR3 contains 13 residues. The CDR3, as DNA: TGTGCCAGTAGTATGGGGGCTTGGACTGAAGCTTTCTTT. This encodes CASSMGAWTEAFF.

This clonotype was counted only a few times. The V call is TRBV12-3 or TRBV12-4, the J call TRBJ1-1, with 9 nucleotides matching TRBD1. This CDR3 has 15 amino acids. J lost 1 base, V lost 6 bases, and 6 bases had no gene match. CDR3 protein: CASSQPGQGNTEAFF. The DNA for the CDR3 is TGTGCCAGCAGCCAACCGGGACAGGGGAACACTGAAGCTTTCTTT.

The rearrangement joins TRBV7-6 to TRBJ2-5, with D perhaps matching TRBD1 (5 bases). This CDR3 region has 14 residues. CDR1 SGHVS and CDR2 FNYEAQ come from the germline V gene. Trimming shortened V by 1 base and J by 0 bases, and 6 bases separated the two germline ends. Written as DNA, the CDR3 is TGTGCCAGCAGCTTAGAACAGGACCAAGAGACCCAGTACTTC. It specifies CASSLEQDQETQYF.

The table lists this clonotype with many counts. The rearrangement joins TRBV4-1 to TRBJ1-6; D remains ambiguous. The germline V gene has CDR1 MGHRA and CDR2 YSYEKL. Trimming shortened V by 7 bases and J by 10 bases, and 11 bases separated the two germline ends. This CDR3 is built from 12 residues. The CDR3 DNA reads TGCGCCAGCAATGTTGGCAACTCACCCCTCCACTTT. Protein product: CASNVGNSPLHF.

The chain recombines TRBV6-2 or TRBV6-3 with TRBJ2-5; no reliable D call. The CDR3 consists of 14 residues. The germline V gene has CDR1 MNHEY and CDR2 SVGEGT. V was trimmed by 5 bases and J by 1 base, leaving 11 bases between them. The CDR3 nucleotides are TGTGCCAGCAGTCAGACCATGGGCCAAGAGACCCAGTACTTC. Its protein is CASSQTMGQETQYF.

The chain links TRBV4-1 to TRBJ1-4; D is undetermined. V gave up 0 bases and J gave up 7 bases, with 0 bases separating them. The CDR3 has 11 residues. CDR1 MGHRA and CDR2 YSYEKL come from the germline V gene. The CDR3 here is CASSQDEKLFF. The CDR3 coding sequence is TGCGCCAGCAGCCAAGATGAAAAACTGTTTTTT.

V usage is TRBV4-1 and J usage is TRBJ2-1; possible D gene TRBD2, 5 bases. This CDR3 has 13 residues. Trimming removed 1 base from V and 7 bases from J, with 8 bases in between. Germline values: CDR1 MGHRA, CDR2 YSYEKL. The CDR3 sequence is CASSQVRANEQFF. The CDR3 DNA reads as TGCGCCAGCAGCCAAGTGAGGGCAAATGAGCAGTTCTTC.

This clonotype was observed a few times. This chain joins TRBV2 and TRBJ1-2; maybe TRBD1 (5 bases). The ends were cut back, 6 bases at V and 0 bases at J, with 11 bases in the middle. The CDR3 consists of 14 residues. In germline, CDR1 is SNHLY, CDR2 FYNNEI. The CDR3 protein is CASSGGTANYGYTF. For the CDR3, the DNA is TGTGCCAGCAGCGGTGGGACCGCTAACTATGGCTACACCTTC.

This clonotype came up a few times. The V call is TRBV14, the J call TRBJ2-3, with D possibly called TRBD1 or TRBD2 (6 bases each). V was pared by 0 bases and J by 6 bases, with 10 bases between. Germline CDR1 reads SGHDN; CDR2 reads FVKESK. This CDR3 is 14 amino acids long. CDR3 protein: CASSQERGLDTQYF. The CDR3 DNA is TGTGCCAGCAGCCAAGAACGGGGGCTTGATACGCAGTATTTT.

CDR3 in DNA: TGTGCCAGCAGTTTTGGGGGTCCTTATGGCTACACCTTC. This codes for CASSFGGPYGYTF. The gene calls are TRBV12-3 or TRBV12-4 and TRBJ1-2, with a tentative D call TRBD1 (5 bases). V was shortened by 3 bases and J by 5 bases, with 10 bases between the two germline ends. The CDR3 spans 13 residues.

This chain links TRBV6-2 or TRBV6-3 with TRBJ2-7, with 8 nucleotides matching TRBD1. The CDR3 length is 16 residues. Germline V CDR1 and CDR2: MNHEY, SVGEGT. J gave up 5 bases and V 2 bases, and 11 bases lay outside the gene matches. This CDR3 is CASSYPGTGRGDEQYF. The CDR3 coding sequence is TGTGCCAGCAGTTACCCGGGGACAGGCCGTGGGGACGAGCAGTACTTC.

This clonotype was picked up a small number of times. This sequence joins TRBV6-5 and TRBJ2-5; D perhaps matches TRBD2 (7 bases). This CDR3 spans 16 amino acids. Trimming cost V 5 bases and J 4 bases, with 20 bases left between them. CDR1 is MNHEY and CDR2 is SVGAGI in the germline V gene. CDR3 amino acids: CASSERRGAPSETQYF. The CDR3 DNA sequence: TGTGCCAGCAGTGAGAGACGGGGGGCCCCTTCAGAGACCCAGTACTTC.

The rearrangement links TRBV6-4 to TRBJ2-5; no reliable D call. V was shortened by 4 bases and J by 2 bases, with 11 bases between the two germline ends. The CDR3 contains 14 residues. The germline V gene encodes CDR1 MRHNA and CDR2 SNTAGT. The CDR3 DNA reads as TGTGCCAGCAGTGTTTCCCAGCCGCAAGAGACCCAGTACTTC. Its protein product is CASSVSQPQETQYF.

The chain has TRBV6-6 and TRBJ1-5; D call uncertain. The V gene lost 0 bases and the J gene lost 7 bases, with 13 bases spanning the gap. The CDR3 sequence is 15 residues long. Germline CDR1 MNHNY, CDR2 SVGAGI (reference sequence). Here the CDR3 reads CASSYSRSHSQPQHF. As DNA, the CDR3 is TGTGCCAGCAGTTACTCGAGGTCCCACAGCCAGCCCCAGCATTTT.

CDR3 sequence reads: CASSLAGITGELFF. The CDR3 nucleotides are TGTGCCAGCAGTTTGGCAGGGATCACCGGGGAGCTGTTTTTT. The chain has TRBV28 and TRBJ2-2, with TRBD1 as a possible D gene (5 bases). CDR3 length equals 14 residues. Trimming shortened V by 3 bases and J by 4 bases, and 9 bases separated the two germline ends. The germline V gene encodes CDR1 MDHEN and CDR2 SYDVKM.

The gene calls are TRBV19 and TRBJ1-1; D might be TRBD1 (5 bases). The CDR3 has 13 amino acids. The germline V gene encodes CDR1 LNHDA and CDR2 SQIVND (reference sequence). Trimming pared 8 bases from V and 0 bases from J, leaving 10 bases between. This CDR3 reads CASVDSLNTEAFF. The CDR3 region has the DNA TGTGCCAGTGTCGACAGTTTGAACACTGAAGCTTTCTTT.

J is TRBJ2-7 and V is TRBV7-2; D remains unclear. The length of the CDR3 is 15 residues. From germline, CDR1 is SGHTA and CDR2 FQGNSA. Trimming took off 1 base at V and 5 bases at J, with 15 bases between the two ends. The CDR3 region has the DNA TGTGCCAGCAGCTTAGGTACCTACAGTTGGGACGAGCAGTACTTC. Encoded protein: CASSLGTYSWDEQYF.

The J gene is TRBJ2-7, the V gene TRBV5-1, with D possibly TRBD1 on 5 matching bases. Trimming took 2 bases from V and 3 from J, leaving 15 bases between them. The V gene's germline CDR1 is SGHRS and CDR2 YFSETQ. There are 15 residues in the CDR3. CDR3 sequence (DNA): TGCGCCAGCAGCTTACGACAGAAACCCAGCTACGAGCAGTACTTC. This translates into CASSLRQKPSYEQYF.

This clonotype was recorded a few times. V and J are TRBV6-1 and TRBJ1-1; 8 nucleotides line up with TRBD1. V was clipped by 5 bases and J by 5 bases; unmatched bases: 10. This CDR3 region has 15 residues. CDR1 MNHNS and CDR2 SASEGT come from the germline V gene. CDR3 region: CASSPQGEFVTEAFF. As DNA, the CDR3 is TGTGCCAGCAGTCCACAGGGGGAGTTCGTGACTGAAGCTTTCTTT.

This clonotype was counted only a few times. V gene TRBV27 combines with J gene TRBJ2-6; 10 nucleotides align to TRBD1. J was trimmed by 1 base and V by 5 bases; bases with no gene match: 11. The CDR3 length is 19 residues. The V gene's germline CDR1 is MNHEY and CDR2 SMNVEV (reference sequence). CDR3 coding DNA: TGTGCCAGCAGTGGAAGGTATGGGACAGGGGAATCTGGGGCCAACGTCCTGACTTTC. Translated: CASSGRYGTGESGANVLTF. Supplemented by reference TRBV27 and TRBJ2-6, the full variable domain reads EAQVTQNPRYLITVTGKKLTVTCSQNMNHEYMSWYRQDPGLGLRQIYYSMNVEVTDKGDVPEGYKVSRKEKRNFPLILESPSPNQTSLYFCASSGRYGTGESGANVLTFGAGSRLTVL.

This clonotype was recorded a few times. The genes are TRBV5-6 and TRBJ2-5; no clear D gene. Germline values: CDR1 SGHDT, CDR2 YYEEEE. The CDR3 covers 14 residues. The V gene lost 6 bases and the J gene lost 2 bases, with 14 bases spanning the gap. CDR3 amino acids: CASTSRLRQETQYF. The CDR3, as DNA: TGTGCCAGCACCTCTAGACTGCGACAAGAGACCCAGTACTTC.

This chain connects TRBV20-1 to TRBJ2-3; 7 nucleotides match TRBD1. V lost 0 bases, J lost 4 bases, and 13 bases stayed unmatched. CDR3 length equals 17 residues. CDR1 and CDR2 (germline): DFQATT, SNEGSKA (reference sequence). CDR3 in DNA: TGCAGTGCTAGAGAAAATCCGGGACAGAGAGTTTCAGATACGCAGTATTTT. Translation: CSARENPGQRVSDTQYF.